A single sample is the source of the 27 T cell receptor beta chains below, sequenced in a study of T cells in Graves' hyperthyroidism and ophthalmopathy. Amplified TCR beta CDR3 regions derived from RNA transcripts. HTBI primers were the set used in a first-round RT-PCR of the TCR CDR3. One entry per CDR3 protein, called by TCRdb with MiXCR from the multiplex PCR reads. The sample consists of over 350,000 distinct CDR3 sequences, around 15% of them appearing once. The specimen sequenced was blood. Every receptor here comes from a man between 50 and 59 years old with Graves' ophthalmopathy.

The chain uses TRBV5-1 and TRBJ2-2, with 8 nucleotides matching TRBD1. The CDR3 loop spans 15 amino acids. With V trimmed by 0 bases and J by 4 bases, 2 bases remained unmatched. CDR1 is SGHRS and CDR2 is YFSETQ in the germline V gene. The CDR3 is CASSLEQGGTGELFF. CDR3 bases: TGCGCCAGCAGCTTGGAACAGGGGGGCACCGGGGAGCTGTTTTTT. The full variable domain, in which reference TRBV5-1 and TRBJ2-2 provide the parts outside the CDR3, is KAGVTQTPRYLIKTRGQQVTLSCSPISGHRSVSWYQQTPGQGLQFLFEYFSETQRNKGNFPGRFSGRQFSNSRSEMNVSTLELGDSALYLCASSLEQGGTGELFFGEGSRLTVL.

This clonotype showed up many times. V usage is TRBV3-1 and J usage is TRBJ1-5; the match to TRBD1 covers 8 bases. The CDR3 sequence is 15 residues long. Germline trimming cut 1 base from V and 2 bases from J; bases unmatched to any gene: 1. CDR1 and CDR2 (germline): LGHDT, YNNKEL (reference sequence). CDR3 amino acids: CASSQGTGRNQPQHF. The CDR3 DNA follows: TGTGCCAGCAGCCAAGGGACAGGGCGCAATCAGCCCCAGCATTTT.

Many counts were recorded for this clonotype. The gene calls are TRBV2 and TRBJ1-5; D remains ambiguous. The CDR3 consists of 14 residues. In germline, CDR1 is SNHLY, CDR2 FYNNEI. Trimming left V 7 bases short and J 0 bases short, with 10 bases between. CDR3 region: CASTAESSNQPQHF. As DNA, the CDR3 is TGTGCCAGCACGGCGGAATCTAGCAATCAGCCCCAGCATTTT.

This clonotype was seen repeatedly, ten times or more. This chain links TRBV6-6 with TRBJ2-7, with 9 bases aligning to TRBD1. Germline assignment: CDR1 MNHNY and CDR2 SVGAGI (reference sequence). The CDR3 sequence is 15 residues long. Trimming at V came to 0 bases and at J to 4 bases, leaving 4 bases not matched to a gene. The CDR3 region is CASSYSRDRVYEQYF. Here the CDR3 DNA reads TGTGCCAGCAGTTACTCGCGGGACAGGGTATACGAGCAGTACTTC.

This clonotype was detected ten times or more. The chain recombines TRBV5-1 with TRBJ2-2, with D tentatively TRBD1 (5 bases). The CDR3 extends over 16 amino acids. Germline CDR1 reads SGHRS; CDR2 reads YFSETQ. Deletions cut 4 bases from V and 0 bases from J, with 13 bases between. The CDR3 sequence: CASSKVDNPNTGELFF. Here the CDR3 DNA reads TGCGCCAGCAGCAAAGTGGACAACCCGAACACCGGGGAGCTGTTTTTT.

The chain links TRBV12-3 or TRBV12-4 to TRBJ2-3; 7 nucleotides align to TRBD1. V shed 4 bases, J shed 8 bases, and the junction held 12 bases outside the gene matches. This CDR3 is 15 amino acids long. The CDR3 DNA is TGTGCCAGCAGTTCCCGGACAGGCGATCAGGCTACGCAGTATTTT. The encoded protein is CASSSRTGDQATQYF.

This clonotype occurred a few times. This chain links TRBV7-9 with TRBJ2-5; D is ambiguous. The V and J ends lost 5 bases and 2 bases respectively, with 15 bases between them. The CDR3 runs 15 residues. Germline V gene data show CDR1 as SEHNR and CDR2 as FQNEAQ (reference sequence). CDR3 coding DNA: TGTGCCAGCAGCCCACCCGACACACATCAAGAGACCCAGTACTTC. It encodes CASSPPDTHQETQYF.

This clonotype came up many times. This sequence joins TRBV6-1 and TRBJ1-5, with D perhaps matching TRBD1 (6 bases). CDR3 size: 16 residues. Deletions cut 8 bases from V and 6 bases from J, with 23 bases between. Germline V gene lookup returns CDR1 MNHNS and CDR2 SASEGT. The CDR3 DNA sequence: TGTGCCAGCGTATCCTCAACTGGGGGGCGAGGTCAGCCCCAGCATTTT. Encoded protein: CASVSSTGGRGQPQHF.

This clonotype was counted many times. The J gene is TRBJ2-5, the V gene TRBV6-1; TRBD1 might be the D (6 bases). The germline V gene encodes CDR1 MNHNS and CDR2 SASEGT. V gave up 10 bases and J gave up 1 base, with 16 bases separating them. The length of the CDR3 is 14 residues. The CDR3 region has the DNA TGTGCCACCACCCAGGGGAGCGGCCAAGAGACCCAGTACTTC. Protein sequence: CATTQGSGQETQYF.

This clonotype was picked up many times. The V and J genes are TRBV28 and TRBJ1-2, with 7 nucleotides matching TRBD1. Germline-derived CDR1 and CDR2 are MDHEN and SYDVKM. The V and J ends lost 7 bases and 4 bases, in that order; junction bases with no gene match: 3. The CDR3 has 12 amino acids. The CDR3 DNA reads as TGTGCCAGCACGACAGGGAGCTATGGCTACACCTTC. Amino acid sequence: CASTTGSYGYTF.

This clonotype was seen ten or more times. The chain combines TRBV5-5 with TRBJ2-1, with TRBD2 identical over 11 bases. The CDR3 contains 17 residues. The V and J ends lost 4 bases and 4 bases, in that order; junction bases with no gene match: 10. Germline lookup yields CDR1 SGHKS and CDR2 YYEKEE (reference sequence). Here the CDR3 DNA reads TGTGCCAGCAGCGGGGTAGCGGGAGGGCCTTCTTACAATGAGCAGTTCTTC. Its translation is CASSGVAGGPSYNEQFF. Complete variable domain (other parts from reference TRBV5-5 and TRBJ2-1): DAGVTQSPTHLIKTRGQQVTLRCSPISGHKSVSWYQQVLGQGPQFIFQYYEKEERGRGNFPDRFSARQFPNYSSELNVNALLLGDSALYLCASSGVAGGPSYNEQFFGPGTRLTVL.

There are many counts of this clonotype. The J gene is TRBJ2-3, the V gene TRBV5-1; 7 positions match TRBD1. CDR3 length: 14 residues. Germline V gene data show CDR1 as SGHRS and CDR2 as YFSETQ. V was clipped by 5 bases and J by 6 bases; unmatched bases: 9. The CDR3 nucleotides are TGCGCCAGCAGAACCAGACAGGGCTTGGATACGCAGTATTTT. Protein: CASRTRQGLDTQYF.

This clonotype was seen at least ten times. This rearrangement joins TRBV28 to TRBJ1-1; 7 bases are a match to TRBD1. There are 15 residues in the CDR3. J gave up 0 bases and V 8 bases, and 9 bases lay outside the gene matches. Germline V gene sequence: CDR1 MDHEN, CDR2 SYDVKM. The CDR3 sequence: CASGNLGQMNTEAFF. The CDR3 region has the DNA TGTGCCAGCGGAAATCTGGGACAGATGAACACTGAAGCTTTCTTT.

This clonotype was seen repeatedly, ten times or more. CDR3 loop: CASSLASGFYNEQFF. For the CDR3, the DNA is TGTGCCAGCAGTCTAGCGTCCGGATTCTACAATGAGCAGTTCTTC. The chain uses TRBV27 and TRBJ2-1; D may be TRBD2 (6 bases). CDR1 MNHEY and CDR2 SMNVEV come from the germline V gene (reference sequence). This CDR3 is built from 15 residues. Trimming stripped 5 bases from V and 3 bases from J, with 14 bases between.

The chain joins TRBV6-2 or TRBV6-3 to TRBJ2-1; 10 bases line up with TRBD2. With V trimmed by 5 bases and J by 1 base, 2 bases remained unmatched. Germline assignment: CDR1 MNHEY and CDR2 SVGEGT. The CDR3 runs 15 residues. DNA of the CDR3: TGTGCCAGCAGTCAACTAGCGGGATCCTACAATGAGCAGTTCTTC. This codes for CASSQLAGSYNEQFF.

This clonotype was seen a handful of times. The CDR3: CASSSSGTTTYEQYF. DNA for the CDR3: TGTGCCAGCAGCTCGTCCGGGACTACGACCTACGAGCAGTACTTC. V gene TRBV5-6 combines with J gene TRBJ2-7; 7 bases align to TRBD2. CDR1 and CDR2 (germline): SGHDT, YYEEEE. V was pared by 3 bases and J by 2 bases, with 8 bases of the junction left unmatched. The CDR3 covers 15 residues. The entire variable domain, with the rest obtained from reference TRBV5-6 and TRBJ2-7, is as follows: DAGVTQSPTHLIKTRGQQVTLRCSPKSGHDTVSWYQQALGQGPQFIFQYYEEEERQRGNFPDRFSGHQFPNYSSELNVNALLLGDSALYLCASSSSGTTTYEQYFGPGTRLTVT.

The chain links TRBV27 to TRBJ1-1, with 8 bases lining up with TRBD1. CDR1 and CDR2 from the germline V gene are MNHEY and SMNVEV (reference sequence). V dropped 6 bases and J dropped 4; count of bases not matched to a gene: 4. The CDR3 is 13 amino acids. The CDR3 nucleotides read TGTGCCAGCAGAGCAGGGGGCGGCACTGAAGCTTTCTTT. This encodes CASRAGGGTEAFF.

The rearrangement uses TRBV2 and TRBJ2-1; 7 nucleotides match TRBD1. This CDR3 has 15 residues. Trimming took 5 bases from V and 7 from J; bases not matched to a gene: 11. Germline V gene lookup returns CDR1 SNHLY and CDR2 FYNNEI. The DNA for the CDR3 is TGTGCCAGCAGTCGCAGGGGGTTGGAGTCAAATGAGCAGTTCTTC. It yields the protein CASSRRGLESNEQFF.

On this clonotype: A clone one base away is much larger, so this may be a read error. This sequence joins TRBV10-1 and TRBJ2-7; 7 bases match TRBD1. The ends lost 10 bases at V and 3 bases at J; junction bases unmatched: 18. Germline V gene data show CDR1 as WNHNN and CDR2 as SYGVQD (reference sequence). The CDR3 contains 16 residues. The CDR3 here is CATYKSGTESFYEQYF. CDR3 DNA: TGCGCCACATATAAATCCGGGACAGAGAGCTTCTACGAGCAGTACTTC.

This clonotype was picked up many times. CDR3 coding DNA: TGTGCCAGCAGCTTATCATTACCAAGCGAGTACCAAGAGACCCAGTACTTC. It is translated as CASSLSLPSEYQETQYF. The chain is built from TRBV7-8 and TRBJ2-5; unclear D gene. In germline, CDR1 is SGHVS, CDR2 FQNEAQ. V lost 2 bases to trimming and J lost 0 bases, with 16 bases between them. The CDR3 totals 17 residues.

This clonotype occurred many times. The chain has TRBV5-8 and TRBJ2-4; a possible D gene is TRBD1 (5 bases). Trimming left V 1 base short and J 6 bases short, with 8 bases between. Germline CDR1 SGHTS, CDR2 YDEGEE. The length of the CDR3 is 13 residues. This CDR3 is CASSLQQGNIQYF. CDR3 in DNA: TGTGCCAGCAGCTTGCAGCAGGGAAACATTCAGTACTTC.

V is TRBV11-2 and J is TRBJ2-3, with D possibly being TRBD2 (5 bases). The V and J ends lost 3 bases and 8 bases respectively, with 15 bases between them. Germline values: CDR1 SGHAT, CDR2 FQNNGV. The CDR3 is made up of 14 amino acids. The CDR3 protein is CASSFPPSGGTQYF. CDR3 nucleotides: TGTGCCAGCAGCTTCCCGCCGTCTGGAGGTACGCAGTATTTT.

This clonotype was counted many times. The chain joins TRBV5-1 to TRBJ2-7; maybe TRBD1 (6 bases). This CDR3 has 16 amino acids. V shed 2 bases and J shed 1 base, with 16 bases lying between them. Germline CDR1 reads SGHRS; CDR2 reads YFSETQ. Written as DNA, the CDR3 is TGCGCCAGCAGCTTCACGGGGACAAGGCATTCCTACGAGCAGTACTTC. Translated, it gives CASSFTGTRHSYEQYF.

The rearrangement joins TRBV29-1 to TRBJ2-3; 7 bases line up with TRBD2. The CDR3 totals 15 residues. Germline assignment: CDR1 SQVTM and CDR2 ANQGSEA. Germline trimming cut 6 bases from V and 4 bases from J; bases unmatched to any gene: 13. The CDR3 nucleotides are TGCAGCGTCGGCCGAGCGGGGCTCGGCGCAGATACGCAGTATTTT. Translated: CSVGRAGLGADTQYF.

This clonotype showed up many times. The chain has TRBV4-1 and TRBJ1-5; D perhaps matches TRBD1 (6 bases). The CDR3 extends over 15 amino acids. Trimming left V 4 bases short and J 6 bases short, with 16 bases between. Germline V gene sequence: CDR1 MGHRA, CDR2 YSYEKL. CDR3 DNA: TGCGCCAGCAGCCGTGACCAGGGGCCCAGTCAGCCCCAGCATTTT. It encodes CASSRDQGPSQPQHF.

This clonotype has more than one count but fewer than ten. CDR3 residues: CASSEDTRRLLPYEQYF. CDR3 bases: TGTGCCAGCAGTGAAGACACCCGCAGGCTACTACCCTACGAGCAGTACTTC. This chain uses TRBV6-1 with TRBJ2-7; D gene unclear. V lost 1 base and J lost 2, with 18 bases in between. CDR3 size: 17 residues. In germline, CDR1 is MNHNS, CDR2 SASEGT.

This clonotype was picked up many times. This chain joins TRBV18 and TRBJ1-1; D ambiguous. Germline V CDR1 and CDR2: KGHSH, LQKENI. V gave up 3 bases and J gave up 5 bases, with 16 bases separating them. The length of the CDR3 is 15 residues. The chain's CDR3 is CASSPTRESRTEAFF. CDR3 coding DNA: TGTGCCAGCTCACCGACCCGGGAGAGTCGGACTGAAGCTTTCTTT.